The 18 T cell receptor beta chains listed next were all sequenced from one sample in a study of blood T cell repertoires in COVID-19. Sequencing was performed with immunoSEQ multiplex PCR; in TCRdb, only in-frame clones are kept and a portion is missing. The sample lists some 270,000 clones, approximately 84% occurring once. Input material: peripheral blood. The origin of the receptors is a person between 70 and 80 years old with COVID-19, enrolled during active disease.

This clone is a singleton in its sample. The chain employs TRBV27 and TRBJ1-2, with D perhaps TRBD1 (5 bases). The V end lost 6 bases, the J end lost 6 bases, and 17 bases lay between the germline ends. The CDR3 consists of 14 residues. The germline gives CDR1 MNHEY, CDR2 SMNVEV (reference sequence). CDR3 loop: CASSGRQGLDGYTF. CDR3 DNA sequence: TGTGCCAGCAGCGGACGCCAGGGTCTTGATGGCTACACCTTC.

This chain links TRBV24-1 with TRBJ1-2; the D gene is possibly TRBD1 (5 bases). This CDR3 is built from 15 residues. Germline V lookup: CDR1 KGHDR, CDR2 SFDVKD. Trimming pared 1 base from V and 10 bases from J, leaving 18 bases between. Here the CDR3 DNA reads TGTGCCACCAGTGATTTAACCCGGGGGTGGAATGTCTACACCTTC. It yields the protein CATSDLTRGWNVYTF.

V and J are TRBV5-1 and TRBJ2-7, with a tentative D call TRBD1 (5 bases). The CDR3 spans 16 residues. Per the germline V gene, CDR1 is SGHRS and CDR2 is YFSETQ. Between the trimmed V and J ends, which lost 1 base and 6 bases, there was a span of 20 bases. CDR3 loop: CASSLSPVLGATEQYF. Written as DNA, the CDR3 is TGCGCCAGCAGCTTGTCTCCGGTTTTAGGGGCTACCGAGCAGTACTTC.

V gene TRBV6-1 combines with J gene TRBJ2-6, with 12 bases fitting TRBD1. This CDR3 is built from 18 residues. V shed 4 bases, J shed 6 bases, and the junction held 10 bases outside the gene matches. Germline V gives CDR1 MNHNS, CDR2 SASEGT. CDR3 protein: CASSARDRGLLAANVLTF. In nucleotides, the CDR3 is TGTGCCAGCAGTGCCCGGGACAGGGGGCTCCTGGCGGCCAACGTCCTGACTTTC.

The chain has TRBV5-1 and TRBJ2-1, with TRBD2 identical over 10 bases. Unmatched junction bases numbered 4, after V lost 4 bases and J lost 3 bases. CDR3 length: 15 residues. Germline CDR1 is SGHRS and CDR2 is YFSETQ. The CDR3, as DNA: TGCGCCAGCAGCGGACTAGCGGCCCGCTACAATGAGCAGTTCTTC. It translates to CASSGLAARYNEQFF.

CDR3 in amino acids: CASRLQGTEGELFF. The CDR3 DNA follows: TGTGCCAGCAGGCTGCAAGGGACAGAGGGGGAGCTGTTTTTT. The chain joins TRBV28 to TRBJ2-2; 7 bases fit TRBD1. The germline V gene encodes CDR1 MDHEN and CDR2 SYDVKM. This CDR3 is built from 14 residues. Trimming cost V 6 bases and J 8 bases; bases outside gene matches: 9. Using reference TRBV28 and TRBJ2-2 for the parts outside the CDR3, the full variable domain is DVKVTQSSRYLVKRTGEKVFLECVQDMDHENMFWYRQDPGLGLRLIYFSYDVKMKEKGDIPEGYSVSREKKERFSLILESASTNQTSMYLCASRLQGTEGELFFGEGSRLTVL.

The CDR3 protein is CASRAGTGAPSSYEQYF. In nucleotides, the CDR3 is TGTGCCAGCAGGGCCGGGACAGGGGCGCCCAGCTCCTACGAGCAGTACTTC. The chain carries TRBV28 and TRBJ2-7, with 10 bases aligning to TRBD1. Germline V gives CDR1 MDHEN, CDR2 SYDVKM. V lost 6 bases, J lost 0 bases, and 11 bases stayed unmatched. The CDR3 has 17 residues.

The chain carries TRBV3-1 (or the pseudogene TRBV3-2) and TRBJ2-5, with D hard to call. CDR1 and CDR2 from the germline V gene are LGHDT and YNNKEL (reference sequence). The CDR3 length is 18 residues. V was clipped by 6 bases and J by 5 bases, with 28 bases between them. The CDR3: CASRVGRDSFAFLETQYF. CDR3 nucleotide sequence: TGTGCCAGCAGAGTAGGCCGTGACTCCTTCGCATTTCTCGAGACCCAGTACTTC.

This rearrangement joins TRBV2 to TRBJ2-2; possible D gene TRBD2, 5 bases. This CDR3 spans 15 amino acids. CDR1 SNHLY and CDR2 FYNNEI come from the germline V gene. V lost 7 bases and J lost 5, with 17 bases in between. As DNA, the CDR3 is TGTGCCAGCACTGAGCAGGCTAGCAGGACCGGGGAGCTGTTTTTT. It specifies CASTEQASRTGELFF.

CDR3 in amino acids: CAWSSAGGEAFF. The DNA for the CDR3 is TGTGCCTGGAGTTCGGCGGGGGGAGAAGCTTTCTTT. The chain couples TRBV30 to TRBJ1-1, with D possibly TRBD1 on 5 matching bases. The CDR3 is made up of 12 amino acids. Per the germline V gene, CDR1 is GTSNPN and CDR2 is SVGIG (reference sequence). The germline V and J ends were trimmed by 2 bases and 8 bases, with 12 bases remaining between them.

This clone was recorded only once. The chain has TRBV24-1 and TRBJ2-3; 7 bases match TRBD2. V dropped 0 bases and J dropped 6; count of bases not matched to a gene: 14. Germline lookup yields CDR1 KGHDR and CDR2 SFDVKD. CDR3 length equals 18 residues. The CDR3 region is CATSDLPRGGSWIDTQYF. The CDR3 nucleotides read TGTGCCACCAGTGATTTGCCGCGTGGCGGGAGTTGGATTGATACGCAGTATTTT.

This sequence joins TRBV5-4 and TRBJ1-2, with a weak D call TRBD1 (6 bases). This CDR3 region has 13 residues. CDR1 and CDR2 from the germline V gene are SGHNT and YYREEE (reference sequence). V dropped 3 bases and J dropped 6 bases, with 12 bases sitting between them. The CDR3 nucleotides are TGTGCCAGCAGCTACCAGGGGTCTCATGGCTACACCTTC. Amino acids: CASSYQGSHGYTF. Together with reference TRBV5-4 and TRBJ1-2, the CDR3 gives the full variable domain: ETGVTQSPTHLIKTRGQQVTLRCSSQSGHNTVSWYQQALGQGPQFIFQYYREEENGRGNFPPRFSGLQFPNYSSELNVNALELDDSALYLCASSYQGSHGYTFGSGTRLTVV.

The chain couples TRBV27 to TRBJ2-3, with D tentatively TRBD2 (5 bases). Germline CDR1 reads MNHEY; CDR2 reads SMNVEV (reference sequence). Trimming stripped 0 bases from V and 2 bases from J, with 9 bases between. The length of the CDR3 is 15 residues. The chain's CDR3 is CASSLSGEPTDTQYF. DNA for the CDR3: TGTGCCAGCAGTTTATCCGGGGAGCCCACAGATACGCAGTATTTT.

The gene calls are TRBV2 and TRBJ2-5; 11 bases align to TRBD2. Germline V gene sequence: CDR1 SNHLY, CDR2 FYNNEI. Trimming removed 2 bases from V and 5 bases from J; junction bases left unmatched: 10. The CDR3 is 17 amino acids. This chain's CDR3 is CASSELASGGFGETQYF. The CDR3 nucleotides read TGTGCCAGCAGTGAATTGGCTAGCGGGGGGTTTGGCGAGACCCAGTACTTC.

This CDR3 is CASSIESGSLGTGELFF. CDR3 bases: TGTGCCAGTAGTATAGAGAGCGGGAGTCTAGGGACCGGGGAGCTGTTTTTT. The chain carries TRBV19 and TRBJ2-2, with 8 bases that match TRBD2. Germline V gene sequence: CDR1 LNHDA, CDR2 SQIVND (reference sequence). This CDR3 comprises 17 residues. The V and J ends lost 0 bases and 5 bases, in that order; junction bases with no gene match: 8.

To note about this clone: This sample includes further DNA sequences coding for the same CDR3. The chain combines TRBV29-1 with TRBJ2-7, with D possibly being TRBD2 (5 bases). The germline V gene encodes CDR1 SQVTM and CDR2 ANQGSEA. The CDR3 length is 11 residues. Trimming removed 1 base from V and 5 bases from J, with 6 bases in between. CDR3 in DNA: TGCAGCGTTGAAGGAGGGCACGAGCAGTACTTC. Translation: CSVEGGHEQYF.

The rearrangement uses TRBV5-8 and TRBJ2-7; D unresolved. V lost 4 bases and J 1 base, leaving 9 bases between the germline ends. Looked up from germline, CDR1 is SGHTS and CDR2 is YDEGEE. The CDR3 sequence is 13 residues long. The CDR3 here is CASSQARSYEQYF. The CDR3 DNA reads TGTGCCAGCAGCCAGGCCCGATCCTACGAGCAGTACTTC.

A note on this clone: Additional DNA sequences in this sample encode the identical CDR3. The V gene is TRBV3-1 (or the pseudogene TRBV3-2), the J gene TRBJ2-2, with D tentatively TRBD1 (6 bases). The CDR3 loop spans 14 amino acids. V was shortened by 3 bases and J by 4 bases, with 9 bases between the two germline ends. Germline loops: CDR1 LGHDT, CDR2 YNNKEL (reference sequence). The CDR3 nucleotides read TGTGCCAGCAGCCAGGGGGCTGGCACCGGGGAGCTGTTTTTT. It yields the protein CASSQGAGTGELFF.